One and the same sample provided the 20 T cell receptor beta chains below, sequenced in a study of shared clonotypes between healthy human individuals. The protocol was immunoSEQ multiplex PCR, while the TCRdb copy is restricted to in-frame clones and leaves out a portion. The profile shows about 2.1 million clones, just over 90% of them singletons. Terminally differentiated effector memory CD45RA+ cells were excluded by CCR7 positive selection of CD45RO-negative cells. Sample: naive CD8+ T cells from PBMCs. All receptors come from a man younger than 35 in good health. Some clones in this sample may be carry-over from other donors' samples.

The rearrangement links TRBV18 to TRBJ2-1, with TRBD2 identical over 7 bases. The V gene end was trimmed by 3 bases and the J gene end by 5 bases; junction bases not matched to a gene: 7. This CDR3 contains 15 residues. Germline CDR1 KGHSH, CDR2 LQKENI. The CDR3 coding sequence is TGTGCCAGCTCACCGTGGCGGGAGAATAACAATGAGCAGTTCTTC. This encodes CASSPWRENNNEQFF.

The CDR3 here is CASRLSWELDTEAFF. The CDR3 coding sequence is TGTGCCAGCAGACTGTCGTGGGAGCTTGACACTGAAGCTTTCTTT. V usage is TRBV6-5 and J usage is TRBJ1-1; D is undetermined. Germline V lookup: CDR1 MNHEY, CDR2 SVGAGI. The CDR3 runs to 15 residues. Trimming took off 6 bases at V and 3 bases at J, with 17 bases between the two ends.

The gene calls are TRBV5-1 and TRBJ2-7; 11 bases align to TRBD2. The V gene end was trimmed by 5 bases and the J gene end by 0 bases; junction bases not matched to a gene: 10. Germline CDR1 is SGHRS and CDR2 is YFSETQ. The CDR3 covers 17 residues. Here the CDR3 DNA reads TGCGCCAGCAGACCCGGACTAGCGGGTACAAGCTCCTACGAGCAGTACTTC. The encoded protein is CASRPGLAGTSSYEQYF. Using reference TRBV5-1 and TRBJ2-7 for the parts outside the CDR3, the full variable domain is KAGVTQTPRYLIKTRGQQVTLSCSPISGHRSVSWYQQTPGQGLQFLFEYFSETQRNKGNFPGRFSGRQFSNSRSEMNVSTLELGDSALYLCASRPGLAGTSSYEQYFGPGTRLTVT.

The J gene is TRBJ2-7, the V gene TRBV7-2; the match to TRBD2 covers 9 bases. V lost 0 bases and J lost 2; bases outside the gene matches: 17. There are 20 residues in the CDR3. Germline V gene data show CDR1 as SGHTA and CDR2 as FQGNSA. This chain's CDR3 is CASSLATTARRLAGTYEQYF. The CDR3, as DNA: TGTGCCAGCAGCTTAGCTACAACAGCTCGGCGGCTAGCGGGAACCTACGAGCAGTACTTC.

V gene TRBV9 combines with J gene TRBJ2-5, with D maybe TRBD1 (5 bases). Germline V gene lookup returns CDR1 SGDLS and CDR2 YYNGEE. CDR3 length: 13 amino acids. Trimming removed 0 bases at V and 5 bases at J, with 8 bases between. The CDR3 region is CASSVGKGETQYF. The DNA of the CDR3 is TGTGCCAGCAGCGTAGGGAAGGGGGAGACCCAGTACTTC.

The chain is built from TRBV6-1 and TRBJ1-1, with 11 bases lining up with TRBD1. Germline CDR1 reads MNHNS; CDR2 reads SASEGT. The ends lost 6 bases at V and 1 base at J; junction bases unmatched: 4. The CDR3 runs 15 residues. For the CDR3, the DNA is TGTGCCAGCAGGAGGACAGGGGGCCCGAACACTGAAGCTTTCTTT. Translating gives CASRRTGGPNTEAFF.

This chain links TRBV27 with TRBJ2-1; 9 bases fit TRBD2. From germline, CDR1 is MNHEY and CDR2 SMNVEV (reference sequence). The CDR3 consists of 13 residues. V lost 7 bases and J lost 10; bases outside the gene matches: 8. As DNA, the CDR3 is TGTGCCAGCACTGCGGGAGGGCCTGAAGAGCAGTTCTTC. As protein: CASTAGGPEEQFF.

J is TRBJ2-3 and V is TRBV6-4; no clear D gene. Between the trimmed V and J ends, which lost 2 bases and 3 bases, there was a span of 6 bases. CDR1 and CDR2 (germline): MRHNA, SNTAGT. The CDR3 is 13 residues long. This CDR3 reads CASSDPVTDTQYF. CDR3 nucleotide sequence: TGTGCCAGCAGTGACCCGGTAACAGATACGCAGTATTTT.

CDR3 sequence (DNA): TGTGCCAGCAGCTTAGGAGCTAGCGGCACCTACGAGCAGTACTTC. This encodes CASSLGASGTYEQYF. This chain links TRBV9 with TRBJ2-7; 7 bases are shared with TRBD2. Germline V gene data show CDR1 as SGDLS and CDR2 as YYNGEE. V shed 4 bases, J shed 2 bases, and the junction held 9 bases outside the gene matches. This CDR3 region has 15 residues.

This sequence joins TRBV9 and TRBJ2-1, with D perhaps assigned TRBD1 or TRBD2 (5 bases each). Between the trimmed V and J ends, which lost 3 bases and 5 bases, there was a span of 12 bases. Germline V gives CDR1 SGDLS, CDR2 YYNGEE. The CDR3 loop spans 14 amino acids. The CDR3 protein is CASSGSLGDNEQFF. For the CDR3, the DNA is TGTGCCAGCAGCGGAAGTCTGGGGGACAATGAGCAGTTCTTC.

The gene calls are TRBV29-1 and TRBJ2-7; no clear D. The V and J ends lost 2 bases and 6 bases respectively, with 17 bases between them. CDR3 size: 14 residues. Per the germline V gene, CDR1 is SQVTM and CDR2 is ANQGSEA. The CDR3 bases are TGCAGCGTTGAACCTTGGCCAGGTCGAGGCGAGCAGTACTTC. This codes for CSVEPWPGRGEQYF.

This rearrangement joins TRBV4-2 to TRBJ1-6, with a weak D call TRBD1 (6 bases). The CDR3 sequence is 16 residues long. Germline V gene sequence: CDR1 LGHNA, CDR2 YNFKEQ. V was pared by 3 bases and J by 6 bases, with 15 bases between. DNA for the CDR3: TGTGCCAGCAGCCAGGGTGCCAGGGGAAGTAATTCACCCCTCCACTTT. Protein product: CASSQGARGSNSPLHF.

The chain carries TRBV5-6 and TRBJ1-1; possibly TRBD1 for D (5 bases). Germline values: CDR1 SGHDT, CDR2 YYEEEE. The CDR3 runs to 14 residues. With 2 bases removed from V and 5 bases from J, the gap between germline ends came to 13 bases. CDR3 sequence: CASSFSGWLTEAFF. In DNA form, the CDR3 reads TGTGCCAGCAGCTTCTCAGGGTGGTTGACTGAAGCTTTCTTT.

The V and J genes are TRBV6-5 and TRBJ2-7; no clear D gene. The length of the CDR3 is 11 residues. Germline V lookup: CDR1 MNHEY, CDR2 SVGAGI. The V and J ends lost 6 bases and 2 bases respectively, with 5 bases between them. Here the CDR3 DNA reads TGTGCCAGCAGGTCGGCCTACGAGCAGTACTTC. Its translation: CASRSAYEQYF.

V gene TRBV11-2 combines with J gene TRBJ2-1; tentatively, D is TRBD2 (6 bases). The CDR3 is made up of 16 amino acids. V dropped 4 bases and J dropped 3 bases, with 16 bases sitting between them. Germline V lookup: CDR1 SGHAT, CDR2 FQNNGV. CDR3 loop: CASSSNGGDFYNEQFF. In DNA form, the CDR3 reads TGTGCCAGCAGCTCGAACGGAGGGGACTTCTACAATGAGCAGTTCTTC.

The V and J genes are TRBV5-6 and TRBJ1-2; a weak D match, TRBD1 (6 bases). CDR1 is SGHDT, CDR2 YYEEEE, per germline. Trimming pared 5 bases from V and 0 bases from J, leaving 11 bases between. There are 14 residues in the CDR3. The DNA for the CDR3 is TGTGCCAGCAGTCGGCCAGGGGCTAACTATGGCTACACCTTC. Amino acids: CASSRPGANYGYTF.

The sample holds one count of this clone. The rearrangement uses TRBV5-1 and TRBJ2-7; D possibly uses TRBD1 or TRBD2 (5 bases each). V lost 0 bases to trimming and J lost 3 bases, with 10 bases between them. In germline, CDR1 is SGHRS, CDR2 YFSETQ. CDR3 length: 14 residues. CDR3 loop: CASSLGGIYYEQYF. In DNA form, the CDR3 reads TGCGCCAGCAGCTTGGGGGGGATATACTACGAGCAGTACTTC.

The chain joins TRBV28 to TRBJ2-7; 9 bases fit TRBD2. CDR3 length: 14 amino acids. Germline V lookup: CDR1 MDHEN, CDR2 SYDVKM. V was pared by 6 bases and J by 6 bases, with 9 bases of the junction left unmatched. This chain's CDR3 is CASSPNTSGSEQYF. The CDR3, as DNA: TGTGCCAGCAGCCCTAACACTAGCGGGTCCGAGCAGTACTTC.

The J gene is TRBJ2-5, the V gene TRBV5-1, with D maybe TRBD1 (6 bases). Per the germline V gene, CDR1 is SGHRS and CDR2 is YFSETQ. V was shortened by 4 bases and J by 5 bases, with 12 bases between the two germline ends. This CDR3 region has 13 residues. CDR3 nucleotides: TGCGCCAGCAGCCCGCAGGGGTGGGAGACCCAGTACTTC. Protein product: CASSPQGWETQYF.

The chain has TRBV11-2 and TRBJ2-1; the match to TRBD2 covers 9 bases. The CDR3 runs to 17 residues. Germline lookup yields CDR1 SGHAT and CDR2 FQNNGV. Germline trimming cut 1 base from V and 0 bases from J; bases unmatched to any gene: 4. CDR3 loop: CASSLGLAGSSYNEQFF. The CDR3 nucleotides are TGTGCCAGCAGCTTAGGCCTAGCGGGGAGCTCCTACAATGAGCAGTTCTTC.